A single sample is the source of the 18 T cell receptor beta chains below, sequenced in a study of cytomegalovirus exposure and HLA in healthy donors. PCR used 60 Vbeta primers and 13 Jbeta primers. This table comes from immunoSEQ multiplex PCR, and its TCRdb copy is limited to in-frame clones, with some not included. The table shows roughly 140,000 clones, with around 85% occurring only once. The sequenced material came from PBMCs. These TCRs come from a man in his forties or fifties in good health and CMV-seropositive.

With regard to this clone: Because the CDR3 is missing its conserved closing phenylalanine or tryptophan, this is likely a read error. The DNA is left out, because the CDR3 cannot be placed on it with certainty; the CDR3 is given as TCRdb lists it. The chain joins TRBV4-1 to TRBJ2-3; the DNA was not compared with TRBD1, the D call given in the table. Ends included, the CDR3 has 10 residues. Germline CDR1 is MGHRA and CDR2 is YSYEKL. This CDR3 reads CASSQEGAGQ.

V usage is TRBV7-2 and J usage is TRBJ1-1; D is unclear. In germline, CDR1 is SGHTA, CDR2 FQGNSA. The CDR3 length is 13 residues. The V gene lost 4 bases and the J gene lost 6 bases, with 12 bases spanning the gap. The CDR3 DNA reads TGTGCCAGCAGCTACGGGAGGAATCCTGAAGCTTTCTTT. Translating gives CASSYGRNPEAFF.

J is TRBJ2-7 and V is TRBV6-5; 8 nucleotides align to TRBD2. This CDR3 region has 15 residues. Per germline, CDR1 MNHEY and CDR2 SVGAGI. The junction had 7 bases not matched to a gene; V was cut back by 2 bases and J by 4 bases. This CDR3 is CASSYVSGGSYEQYF. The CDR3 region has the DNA TGTGCCAGCAGTTACGTGTCGGGAGGGTCGTACGAGCAGTACTTC.

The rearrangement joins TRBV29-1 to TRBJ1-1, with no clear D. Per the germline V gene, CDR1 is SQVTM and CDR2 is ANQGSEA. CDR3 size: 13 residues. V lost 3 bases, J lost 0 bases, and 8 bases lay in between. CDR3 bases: TGCAGCGTTGAGAACAGTTTGAACACTGAAGCTTTCTTT. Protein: CSVENSLNTEAFF.

The CDR3 loop is CASSPGQVSYEQYF. As DNA, the CDR3 is TGTGCCAGCAGTCCAGGACAGGTCTCCTACGAGCAGTACTTC. The chain is built from TRBV6-5 and TRBJ2-7; 7 nucleotides agree with TRBD1. The J segment lost 0 bases and the V segment lost 5 bases, leaving 4 bases of the junction unmatched. The CDR3 has 14 residues. From germline, CDR1 is MNHEY and CDR2 SVGAGI.

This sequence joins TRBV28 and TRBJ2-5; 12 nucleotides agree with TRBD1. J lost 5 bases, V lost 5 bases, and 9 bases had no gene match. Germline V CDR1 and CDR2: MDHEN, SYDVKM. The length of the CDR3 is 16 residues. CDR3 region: CASSGRDRGQWETQYF. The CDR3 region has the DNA TGTGCCAGCAGTGGGAGGGACAGGGGGCAATGGGAGACCCAGTACTTC. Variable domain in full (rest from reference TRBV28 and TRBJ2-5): DVKVTQSSRYLVKRTGEKVFLECVQDMDHENMFWYRQDPGLGLRLIYFSYDVKMKEKGDIPEGYSVSREKKERFSLILESASTNQTSMYLCASSGRDRGQWETQYFGPGTRLLVL.

The CDR3 reads CASSRGQGKYNEQFF. DNA of the CDR3: TGTGCCAGTAGCCGGGGACAGGGGAAATACAATGAGCAGTTCTTC. V is TRBV13 and J is TRBJ2-1, with TRBD1 matching 10 bases. This CDR3 comprises 15 residues. In germline, CDR1 is PRHDT, CDR2 FYEKMQ (reference sequence). V dropped 9 bases and J dropped 4; count of bases not matched to a gene: 9.

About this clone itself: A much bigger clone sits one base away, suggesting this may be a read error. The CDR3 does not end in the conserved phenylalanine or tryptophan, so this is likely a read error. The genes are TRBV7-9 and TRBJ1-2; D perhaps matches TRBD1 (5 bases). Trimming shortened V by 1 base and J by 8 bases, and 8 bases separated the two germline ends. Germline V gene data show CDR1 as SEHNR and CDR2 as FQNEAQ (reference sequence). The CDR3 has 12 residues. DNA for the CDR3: TGTGCCAGCAGCTTAGAGGGGTCCGGCTACACCTCC. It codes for CASSLEGSGYTS.

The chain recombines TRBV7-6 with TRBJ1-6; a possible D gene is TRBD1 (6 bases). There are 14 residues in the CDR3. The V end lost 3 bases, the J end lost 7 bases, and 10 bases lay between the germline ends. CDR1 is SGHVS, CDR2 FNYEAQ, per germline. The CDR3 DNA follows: TGTGCCAGCAGCTTTCGCCAGGGGAATTCACCCCTCCACTTT. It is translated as CASSFRQGNSPLHF.

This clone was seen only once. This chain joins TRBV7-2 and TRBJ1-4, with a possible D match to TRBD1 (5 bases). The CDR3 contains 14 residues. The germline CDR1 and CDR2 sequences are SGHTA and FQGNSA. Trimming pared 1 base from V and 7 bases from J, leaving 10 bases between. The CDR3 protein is CASSLGGEVEKLFF. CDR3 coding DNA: TGTGCCAGCAGCTTAGGGGGGGAGGTTGAAAAACTGTTTTTT.

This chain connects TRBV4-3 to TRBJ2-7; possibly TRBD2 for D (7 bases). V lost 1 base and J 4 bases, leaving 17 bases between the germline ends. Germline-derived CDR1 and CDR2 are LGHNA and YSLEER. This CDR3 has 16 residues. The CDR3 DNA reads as TGCGCCAGCAGCCAAGGGCGCGGGGGCGGATTTTACGAGCAGTACTTC. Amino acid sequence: CASSQGRGGGFYEQYF.

Here the CDR3 DNA reads TGTGCCAGCAGTTACTCGCAGGGTTATCAGCCCCAGCATTTT. It specifies CASSYSQGYQPQHF. The chain joins TRBV6-6 to TRBJ1-5; a weak D match, TRBD1 (5 bases). Germline V gene sequence: CDR1 MNHNY, CDR2 SVGAGI (reference sequence). The CDR3 contains 14 residues. The V and J ends lost 0 bases and 5 bases respectively, with 8 bases between them.

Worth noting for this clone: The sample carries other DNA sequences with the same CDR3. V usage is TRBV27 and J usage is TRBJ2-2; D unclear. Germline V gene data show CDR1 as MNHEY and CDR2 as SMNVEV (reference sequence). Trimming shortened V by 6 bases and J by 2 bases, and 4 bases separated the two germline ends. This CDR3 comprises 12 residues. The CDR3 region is CASSPNTGELFF. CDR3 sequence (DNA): TGTGCCAGCAGCCCTAACACCGGGGAGCTGTTTTTT.

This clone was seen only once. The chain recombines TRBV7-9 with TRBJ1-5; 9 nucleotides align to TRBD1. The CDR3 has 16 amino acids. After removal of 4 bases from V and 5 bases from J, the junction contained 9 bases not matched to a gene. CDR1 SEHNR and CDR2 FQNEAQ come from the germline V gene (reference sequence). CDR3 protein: CASSSTGTGIDQPQHF. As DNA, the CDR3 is TGTGCCAGCAGCTCTACCGGGACAGGGATCGATCAGCCCCAGCATTTT.

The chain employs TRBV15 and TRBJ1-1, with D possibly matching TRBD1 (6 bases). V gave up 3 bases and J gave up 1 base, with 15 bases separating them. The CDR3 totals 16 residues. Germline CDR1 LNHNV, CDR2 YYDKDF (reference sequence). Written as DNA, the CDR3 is TGTGCCACCAGCAGGCCTTCGGACAGACAGAACACTGAAGCTTTCTTT. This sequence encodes CATSRPSDRQNTEAFF.

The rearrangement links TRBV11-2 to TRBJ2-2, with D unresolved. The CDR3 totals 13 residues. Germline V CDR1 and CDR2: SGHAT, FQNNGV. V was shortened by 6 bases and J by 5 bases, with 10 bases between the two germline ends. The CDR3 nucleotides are TGTGCCAGCAGTAACACACTAACCGGGGAGCTGTTTTTT. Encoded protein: CASSNTLTGELFF.

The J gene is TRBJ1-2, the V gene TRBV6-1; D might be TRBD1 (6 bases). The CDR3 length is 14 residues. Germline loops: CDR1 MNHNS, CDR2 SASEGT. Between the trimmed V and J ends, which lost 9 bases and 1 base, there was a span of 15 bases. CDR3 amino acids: CASSQGPNNYGYTF. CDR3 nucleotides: TGTGCCAGTTCACAGGGCCCCAATAACTATGGCTACACCTTC.

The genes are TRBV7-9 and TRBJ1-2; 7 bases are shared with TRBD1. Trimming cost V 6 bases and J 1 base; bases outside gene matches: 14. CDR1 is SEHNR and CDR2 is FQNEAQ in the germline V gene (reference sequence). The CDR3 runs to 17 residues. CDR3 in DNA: TGTGCCAGCAGAAGAACGAGGGGACAGTCGATTAACTATGGCTACACCTTC. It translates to CASRRTRGQSINYGYTF.